This T cell receptor beta chain originates from a study of T-cell memory formation after mild COVID-19. Findings of the study overall: SARS-CoV-2 specificity was not confirmed for second-wave clones peaking on day 37. Clones shrinking between day 15 and 85 showed a balanced CD4/CD8 split, and those that grew later tilted toward CD4+. The finding that pre-infection memory included some responding clones suggested that cross-reactive memory joined.

In regard to this clonotype: The antigen is unknown.

5'RACE, which relied on constant-segment primers, yielded TCR alpha and TCR beta cDNA libraries carrying sample barcodes and UMIs. TCRdb recomputed calls from the 5' RACE reads with MiXCR, one row per CDR3 protein. Of roughly 120,000 distinct CDR3 sequences in the sample, approximately 15% were seen once. Per the germline V gene, CDR1 is DFQATT and CDR2 is SNEGSKA (reference sequence). The V segment lost 2 bases and the J segment 2 bases; nucleotides outside the gene matches: 8. There are 17 residues in the CDR3. The receptor was derived from an adult woman who had mild COVID-19 (a few samples of this study predate the infection). Cell type and time point are not known. The chain combines TRBV20-1 with TRBJ2-3, with TRBD2 matching over 12 bases. Specimen: PBMCs or a T cell subset sorted from them (not recorded which). The CDR3 sequence: CSARPYRTSGNTDTQYF. In DNA form, the CDR3 reads TGCAGTGCTAGACCCTATCGGACTAGCGGGAACACAGATACGCAGTATTTT.